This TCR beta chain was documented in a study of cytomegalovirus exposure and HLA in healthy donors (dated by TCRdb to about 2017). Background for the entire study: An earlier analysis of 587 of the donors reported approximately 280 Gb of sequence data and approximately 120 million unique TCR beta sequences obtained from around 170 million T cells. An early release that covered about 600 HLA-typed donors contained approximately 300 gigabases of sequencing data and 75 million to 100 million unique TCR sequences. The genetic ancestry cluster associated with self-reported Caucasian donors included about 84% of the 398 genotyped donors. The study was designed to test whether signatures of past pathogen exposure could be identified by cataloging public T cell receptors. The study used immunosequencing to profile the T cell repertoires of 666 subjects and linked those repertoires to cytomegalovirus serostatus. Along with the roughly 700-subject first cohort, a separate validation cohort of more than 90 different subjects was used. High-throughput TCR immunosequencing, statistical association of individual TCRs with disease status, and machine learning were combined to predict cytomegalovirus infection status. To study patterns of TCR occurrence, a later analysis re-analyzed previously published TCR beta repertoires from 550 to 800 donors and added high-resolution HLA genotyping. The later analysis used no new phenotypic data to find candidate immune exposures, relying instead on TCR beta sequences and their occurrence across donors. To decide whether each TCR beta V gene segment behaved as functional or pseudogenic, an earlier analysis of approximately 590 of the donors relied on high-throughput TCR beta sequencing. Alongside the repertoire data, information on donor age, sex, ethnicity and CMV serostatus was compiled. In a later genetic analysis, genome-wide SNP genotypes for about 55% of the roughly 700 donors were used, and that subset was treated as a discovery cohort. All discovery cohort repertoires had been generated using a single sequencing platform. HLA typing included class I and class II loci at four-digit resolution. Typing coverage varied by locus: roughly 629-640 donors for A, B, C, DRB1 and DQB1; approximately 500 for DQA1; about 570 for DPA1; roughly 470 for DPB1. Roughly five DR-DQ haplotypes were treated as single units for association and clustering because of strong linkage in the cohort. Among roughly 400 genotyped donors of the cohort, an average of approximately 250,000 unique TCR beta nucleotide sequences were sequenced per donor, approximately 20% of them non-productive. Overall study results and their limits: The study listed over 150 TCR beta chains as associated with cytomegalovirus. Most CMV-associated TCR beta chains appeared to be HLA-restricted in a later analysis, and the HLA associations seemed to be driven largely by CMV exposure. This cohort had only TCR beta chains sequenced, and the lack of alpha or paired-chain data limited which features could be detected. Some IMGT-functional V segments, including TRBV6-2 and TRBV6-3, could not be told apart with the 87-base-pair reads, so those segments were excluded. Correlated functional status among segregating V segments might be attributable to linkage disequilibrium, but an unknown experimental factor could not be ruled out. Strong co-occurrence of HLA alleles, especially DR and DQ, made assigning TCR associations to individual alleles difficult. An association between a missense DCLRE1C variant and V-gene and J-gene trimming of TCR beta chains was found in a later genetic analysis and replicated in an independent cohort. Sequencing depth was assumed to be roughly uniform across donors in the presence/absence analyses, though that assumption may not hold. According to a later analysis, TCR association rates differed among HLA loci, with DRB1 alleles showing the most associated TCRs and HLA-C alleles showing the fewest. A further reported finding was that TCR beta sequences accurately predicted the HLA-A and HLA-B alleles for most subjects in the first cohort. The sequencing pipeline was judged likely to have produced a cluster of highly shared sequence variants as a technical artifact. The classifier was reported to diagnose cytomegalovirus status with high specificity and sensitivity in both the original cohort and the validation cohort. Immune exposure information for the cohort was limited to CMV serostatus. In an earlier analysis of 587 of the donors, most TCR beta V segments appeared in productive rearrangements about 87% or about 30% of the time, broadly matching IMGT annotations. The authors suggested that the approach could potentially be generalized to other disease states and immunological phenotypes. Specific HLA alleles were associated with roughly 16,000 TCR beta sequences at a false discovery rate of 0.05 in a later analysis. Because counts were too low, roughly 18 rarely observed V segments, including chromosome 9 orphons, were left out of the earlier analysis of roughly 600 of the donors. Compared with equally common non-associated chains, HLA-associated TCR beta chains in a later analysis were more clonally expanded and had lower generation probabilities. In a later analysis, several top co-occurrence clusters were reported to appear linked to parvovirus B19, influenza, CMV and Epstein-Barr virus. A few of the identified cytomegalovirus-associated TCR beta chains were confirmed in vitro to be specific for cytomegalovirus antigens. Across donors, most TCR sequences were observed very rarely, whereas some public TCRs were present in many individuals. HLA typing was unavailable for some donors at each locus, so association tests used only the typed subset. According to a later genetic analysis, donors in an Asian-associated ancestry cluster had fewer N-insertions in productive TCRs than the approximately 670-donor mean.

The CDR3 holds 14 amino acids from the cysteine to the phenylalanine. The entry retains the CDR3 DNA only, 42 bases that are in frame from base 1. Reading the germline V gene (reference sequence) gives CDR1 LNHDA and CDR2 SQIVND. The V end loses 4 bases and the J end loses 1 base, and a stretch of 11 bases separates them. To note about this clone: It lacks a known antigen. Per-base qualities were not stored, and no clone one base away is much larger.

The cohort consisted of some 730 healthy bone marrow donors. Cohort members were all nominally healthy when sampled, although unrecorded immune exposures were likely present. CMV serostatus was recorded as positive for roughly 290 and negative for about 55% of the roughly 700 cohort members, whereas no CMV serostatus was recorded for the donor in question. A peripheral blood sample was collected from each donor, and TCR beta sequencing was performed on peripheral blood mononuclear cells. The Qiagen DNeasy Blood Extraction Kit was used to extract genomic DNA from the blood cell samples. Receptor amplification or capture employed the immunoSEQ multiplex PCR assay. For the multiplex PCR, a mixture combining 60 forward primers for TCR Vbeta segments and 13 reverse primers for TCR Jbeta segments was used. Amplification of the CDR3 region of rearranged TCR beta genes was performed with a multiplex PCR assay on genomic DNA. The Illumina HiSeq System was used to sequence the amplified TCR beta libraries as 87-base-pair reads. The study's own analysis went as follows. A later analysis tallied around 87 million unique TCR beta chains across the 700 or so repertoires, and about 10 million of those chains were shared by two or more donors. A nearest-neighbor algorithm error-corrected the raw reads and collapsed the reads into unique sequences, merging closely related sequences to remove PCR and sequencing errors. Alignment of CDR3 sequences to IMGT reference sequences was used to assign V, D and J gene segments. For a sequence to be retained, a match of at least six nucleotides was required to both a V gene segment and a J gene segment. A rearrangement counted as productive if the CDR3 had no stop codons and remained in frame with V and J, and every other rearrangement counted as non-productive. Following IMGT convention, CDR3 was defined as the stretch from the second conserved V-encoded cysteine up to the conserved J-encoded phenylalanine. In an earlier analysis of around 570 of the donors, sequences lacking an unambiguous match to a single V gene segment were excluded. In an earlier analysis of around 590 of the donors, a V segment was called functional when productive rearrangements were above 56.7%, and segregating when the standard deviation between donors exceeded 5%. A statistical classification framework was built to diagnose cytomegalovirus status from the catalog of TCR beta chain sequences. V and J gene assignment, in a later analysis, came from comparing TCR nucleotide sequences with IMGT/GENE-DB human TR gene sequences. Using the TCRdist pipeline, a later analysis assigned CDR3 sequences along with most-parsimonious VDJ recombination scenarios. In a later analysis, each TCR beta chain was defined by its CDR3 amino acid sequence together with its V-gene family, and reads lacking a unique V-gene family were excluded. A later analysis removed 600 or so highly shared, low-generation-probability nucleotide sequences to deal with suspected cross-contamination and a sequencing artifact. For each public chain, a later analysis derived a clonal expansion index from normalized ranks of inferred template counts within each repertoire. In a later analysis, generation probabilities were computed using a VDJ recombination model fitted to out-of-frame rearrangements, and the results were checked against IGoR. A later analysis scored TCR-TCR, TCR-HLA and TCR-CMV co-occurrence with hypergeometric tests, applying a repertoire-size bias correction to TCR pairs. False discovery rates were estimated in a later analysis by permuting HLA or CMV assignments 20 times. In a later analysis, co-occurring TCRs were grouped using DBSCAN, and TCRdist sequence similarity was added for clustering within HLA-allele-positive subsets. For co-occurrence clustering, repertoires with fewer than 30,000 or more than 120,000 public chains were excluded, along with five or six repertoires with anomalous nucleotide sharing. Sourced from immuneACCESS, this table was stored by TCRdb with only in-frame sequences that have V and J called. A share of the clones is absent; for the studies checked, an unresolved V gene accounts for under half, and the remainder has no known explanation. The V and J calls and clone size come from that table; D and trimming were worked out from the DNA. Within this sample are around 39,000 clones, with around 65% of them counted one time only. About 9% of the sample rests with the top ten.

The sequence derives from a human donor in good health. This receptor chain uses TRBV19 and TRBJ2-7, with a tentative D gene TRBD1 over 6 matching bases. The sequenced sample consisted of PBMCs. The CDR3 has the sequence CASSTRTASYEQYF. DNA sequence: TGTGCCAGTAGTACTCGGACAGCTTCCTACGAGCAGTACTTC.